A selection of T cell receptor beta chains follows, all from one sample in a study of CD8+CD57+ T cells in acquired aplastic anemia. TCRdb processed the reads anew with MiXCR; each CDR3 protein has one entry. The sample has approximately 170,000 distinct CDR3 sequences, over 40% seen once. The sample consisted of sorted CD4+, CD8+, or CD8+CD57+ T cells (not recorded which) from PBMCs. The receptors here all came from a human donor with aplastic anemia. Both conserved end residues are part of each CDR3. D genes are given only for firm matches. Clone size appears in some rows only: once, few, many, or a class for an expanded clone.

J: TRBJ2-2
D: -
size: many
V: TRBV19
DNA: TGTGCCAGTAGTAATCGCGGGGCTCTTACCGGGGAGCTGTTTTTT
CDR3: CASSNRGALTGELFF

J: TRBJ1-6
D: TRBD1
size: many
V: TRBV27
DNA: TGTGCCAGCAGTTCCGACAGGGGAAACTCACCCCTCCACTTT
CDR3: CASSSDRGNSPLHF

J: TRBJ2-6
D: -
size: many
V: TRBV14
DNA: TGTGCCAGCAGCCAAAGGCGGTACTCTGGGGCCAACGTCCTGACTTTC
CDR3: CASSQRRYSGANVLTF

J: TRBJ1-1
D: -
size: many
V: TRBV10-3
DNA: TGTGCGCACGCTGGGGTAAACACTGAAGCTTTCTTT
CDR3: CAHAGVNTEAFF

J: TRBJ1-5
D: TRBD1
size: many
V: TRBV2
DNA: TGTGCCAGCAGCAGTTCAGGGGGCGAACGGTCCCAGCATTTT
CDR3: CASSSSGGERSQHF

J: TRBJ1-5
D: -
size: -
V: TRBV15
DNA: TGTGCCACCAGCTTGACCTTCTCCAATCAGCCCCAGCATTTT
CDR3: CATSLTFSNQPQHF

J: TRBJ2-1
D: -
size: few
V: TRBV9
DNA: TGTGCCAGCAGCCCCCAGGGGAACTCCTACAATGAGCAGTTCTTC
CDR3: CASSPQGNSYNEQFF

J: TRBJ2-2
D: -
size: -
V: TRBV6-2/TRBV6-3
DNA: TGTGCCAGCAGCCTCTCGAGCCTTAACACCGGGGAGCTGTTTTTT
CDR3: CASSLSSLNTGELFF

J: TRBJ2-7
D: -
size: -
V: TRBV25-1
DNA: TGTGCCAGCAGACCACGGGGGAGGTCCTACGAGCAGTACTTC
CDR3: CASRPRGRSYEQYF

J: TRBJ1-1
D: -
size: -
V: TRBV6-2/TRBV6-3
DNA: TGTGCCAGCAGGGCCCGTGGGGGGGCGCGCACTGAAGCTCTCTTT
CDR3: CASRARGGARTEALF

J: TRBJ2-1
D: -
size: -
V: TRBV19
DNA: TGTGCCAGTACCCTAACCATCTACAATGAGCAGTTCTTC
CDR3: CASTLTIYNEQFF

J: TRBJ1-5
D: -
size: -
V: TRBV20-1
DNA: TGCAGTGCGGGGGCCCAGCATTTT
CDR3: CSAGAQHF

J: TRBJ2-7
D: TRBD2
size: -
V: TRBV20-1
DNA: TGCAGTGCTAGACGACTAGCGGGAGAATCCTACGAGCAGTACTTC
CDR3: CSARRLAGESYEQYF

J: TRBJ1-1
D: -
size: many
V: TRBV29-1
DNA: TGCAGCGGAGCGGGACTCCTAAGGGCTGAAGCTTTCTTT
CDR3: CSGAGLLRAEAFF

J: TRBJ2-1
D: TRBD1
size: -
V: TRBV15
DNA: TGTGCCACCAGCGCGTTCGGGACAGGGAACAATGAGCAGTTCTTC
CDR3: CATSAFGTGNNEQFF

J: TRBJ2-7
D: -
size: once
V: TRBV15
DNA: TGTGCCACCAGCAGAGGAACGGGCGAAAGGTACGAGCAGTACTTC
CDR3: CATSRGTGERYEQYF

J: TRBJ1-5
D: -
size: -
V: TRBV2
DNA: TGTGCCAGCAGTGATACAGGGTCCCAGCATTTT
CDR3: CASSDTGSQHF

J: TRBJ2-2
D: TRBD2
size: many
V: TRBV9
DNA: TGTGCCAGCAGCGTGACTAGCGGAAACACCGGGGAGCTGTTTTTT
CDR3: CASSVTSGNTGELFF

J: TRBJ1-6
D: TRBD1
size: many
V: TRBV11-2
DNA: TGTGCCAGCAGCTTACGGGACAGGGGTTCACCCCTCCACTTT
CDR3: CASSLRDRGSPLHF

J: TRBJ1-6
D: -
size: -
V: TRBV15
DNA: TGTGCCACCAGCAGAGAAGGGGGGTCACCCCTCCACTTT
CDR3: CATSREGGSPLHF

J: TRBJ2-1
D: -
size: many
V: TRBV19
DNA: TGTGCCAGTAGTACCTGGGCTAGCGCCTCCTACAATGAGCAGTTCTTC
CDR3: CASSTWASASYNEQFF

J: TRBJ1-2
D: TRBD1
size: -
V: TRBV12-3/TRBV12-4
DNA: TGTGCCAGCAGCAGGGGGCCTGGCTACACCTTC
CDR3: CASSRGPGYTF

J: TRBJ1-1
D: TRBD1
size: few
V: TRBV29-1
DNA: TGCAGCGTTGTAACAGGGGGGAACACTGAAGCTTTCTTT
CDR3: CSVVTGGNTEAFF

J: TRBJ1-2
D: TRBD1
size: once
V: TRBV12-3/TRBV12-4
DNA: TGTGCCAGCAGTTTGGGGCCAGGGGGCTCTGGCTACACCTTC
CDR3: CASSLGPGGSGYTF

J: TRBJ2-1
D: TRBD2
size: many
V: TRBV12-3/TRBV12-4
DNA: TGTGCCAGCAGCTCCCGCGGGGGGTACAATGAGCAGTTCTTC
CDR3: CASSSRGGYNEQFF

J: TRBJ1-6
D: -
size: -
V: TRBV2
DNA: TGTGCCAGCAGTTCGGACGTGGGATCACCCCTCCACTTT
CDR3: CASSSDVGSPLHF

J: TRBJ2-1
D: TRBD2
size: -
V: TRBV20-1
DNA: TGCAGTGCTAGAGATCGGGGGGTATCCTACAATGAGCAGTTCTTC
CDR3: CSARDRGVSYNEQFF

J: TRBJ2-2
D: -
size: -
V: TRBV6-5
DNA: TGTGCCAGCAGGCAGGGGGGGCTGGGGACCGGGGAGCTGTTTTTT
CDR3: CASRQGGLGTGELFF

J: TRBJ1-2
D: TRBD1
size: few
V: TRBV29-1
DNA: TGCAGCGTCCTAGGACAGGGCTATGGCTACACCTTC
CDR3: CSVLGQGYGYTF

J: TRBJ2-2
D: -
size: many
V: TRBV10-2
DNA: TGCGCCAGCAGTGGTCTAGGGGATACCGGGGAGCTGTTTTTT
CDR3: CASSGLGDTGELFF

J: TRBJ2-2
D: -
size: many
V: TRBV29-1
DNA: TGCAGCGCCGGAACGGGGGCCAACACCGGGGAGCTGTTTTTT
CDR3: CSAGTGANTGELFF

J: TRBJ2-2
D: -
size: many
V: TRBV7-7
DNA: TGTGCTAGCAGCCCAAGAGGGGGACAAGACACCGGGGAGCTGTTTTTT
CDR3: CASSPRGGQDTGELFF

J: TRBJ1-1
D: -
size: many
V: TRBV19
DNA: TGTGCCAGTAGTATTAAGGCGTTGAACACTGAAGCTTTCTTT
CDR3: CASSIKALNTEAFF

J: TRBJ2-3
D: TRBD1
size: -
V: TRBV9
DNA: TGTGCCAGCAGCCGGACAGGGGGCTATGGGGCAGATACGCAGTATTTT
CDR3: CASSRTGGYGADTQYF

J: TRBJ2-3
D: -
size: many
V: TRBV27
DNA: TGTGCCAGCAGTGTGCGAGCTGTGGGCACAGATACGCAGTATTTT
CDR3: CASSVRAVGTDTQYF

J: TRBJ2-5
D: TRBD1
size: -
V: TRBV19
DNA: TGTGCCAGTAGTATTGAGGGACAGCAAGAGACCCAGTACTTC
CDR3: CASSIEGQQETQYF

J: TRBJ1-1
D: -
size: many
V: TRBV20-1
DNA: TGCAGTGCTAGAAGAAGAGGCGGGGGATGGGAGCGGGCTTTCTTT
CDR3: CSARRRGGGWERAFF

J: TRBJ2-7
D: -
size: -
V: TRBV19
DNA: TGTGCCAGTAGTTCTCAACAGGGTTACGAGCAGTACTTC
CDR3: CASSSQQGYEQYF

J: TRBJ2-7
D: -
size: -
V: TRBV9
DNA: TGTGCCAGCAGCGTAGCTGGCGGGATGGGCGACTACGAGCAGTACTTC
CDR3: CASSVAGGMGDYEQYF

J: TRBJ1-2
D: -
size: -
V: TRBV10-3
DNA: TGTGCCATCAGTGAGTCGGCAGGAGCCGATAACTATGGCTACACCTTC
CDR3: CAISESAGADNYGYTF

J: TRBJ1-6
D: -
size: many
V: TRBV6-2/TRBV6-3
DNA: TGTGCCAGCAGTATCTATAATTCACCCCTCCACTTT
CDR3: CASSIYNSPLHF

J: TRBJ1-2
D: TRBD1
size: -
V: TRBV2
DNA: TGTGCCAGCAGTGATACAGGGGGCCTCTATGGCTACACCTTC
CDR3: CASSDTGGLYGYTF

J: TRBJ1-1
D: -
size: few
V: TRBV24-1
DNA: TGTGCCACCAAACGAAACCCTAAGACAGAGGTCGACACTGAAGCTTTCTTT
CDR3: CATKRNPKTEVDTEAFF

J: TRBJ1-1
D: -
size: once
V: TRBV10-3
DNA: TGTGCCATCAGTGGGCTAGCGGGCACTGAAGCTTTCTTT
CDR3: CAISGLAGTEAFF

J: TRBJ2-7
D: -
size: -
V: TRBV29-1
DNA: TGCAGCGCCCGGGACTACGAGCAGTACTTC
CDR3: CSARDYEQYF

J: TRBJ2-7
D: TRBD2
size: -
V: TRBV7-8
DNA: TGCGCCAGCAGCCAAGTCCCAGCGGGGACCTACGAGCAGTACTTC
CDR3: CASSQVPAGTYEQYF

J: TRBJ1-2
D: -
size: many
V: TRBV7-2
DNA: TGTGCCAGCAGCTTACCCGAAGGCTATGGCTACACCTTC
CDR3: CASSLPEGYGYTF

J: TRBJ2-1
D: TRBD2
size: -
V: TRBV3-1
DNA: TGTGCCAGCAGCCAGACTAGCGGGATGATGGGCTACAATGAGCAGTCCTTC
CDR3: CASSQTSGMMGYNEQSF

J: TRBJ1-2
D: -
size: -
V: TRBV7-2
DNA: TGTGCCAGCAGCTTTACGGACAACTATGGCTACACCTTC
CDR3: CASSFTDNYGYTF

J: TRBJ2-5
D: -
size: many
V: TRBV6-1
DNA: TGTGCCAGCAGGCCGACAGGCCAAGAGACCCAGTACTTC
CDR3: CASRPTGQETQYF

J: TRBJ1-5
D: -
size: many
V: TRBV5-1
DNA: TGCGCCAGCAGCGGAGGACAGCCTGATCAGCCCCAGCATTTT
CDR3: CASSGGQPDQPQHF

J: TRBJ1-6
D: TRBD1
size: once
V: TRBV29-1
DNA: TGCACCGGTAGTAAGGGACAGGGGGCGAATAATTCACCCCTCCACTTT
CDR3: CTGSKGQGANNSPLHF

J: TRBJ2-1
D: -
size: once
V: TRBV15
DNA: TGTGCCACCAGCAGGCAGGGGGGCGGCTACAATGAGCAGTTCTTC
CDR3: CATSRQGGGYNEQFF

J: TRBJ1-1
D: -
size: many
V: TRBV7-6
DNA: TGTGCCAGCAGCAAGCAAACGAACACTGAAGCTTTCTTT
CDR3: CASSKQTNTEAFF

J: TRBJ1-1
D: -
size: few
V: TRBV3-1
DNA: TGTGCCAGCAGCCGTCCGGGAGGGATGACTGAAGCTTTCTTT
CDR3: CASSRPGGMTEAFF

J: TRBJ2-3
D: -
size: -
V: TRBV6-1
DNA: TGTGCCAGCAGTGAAGCGATAGGCCCCACAGATACGCAGTATTTT
CDR3: CASSEAIGPTDTQYF

J: TRBJ1-6
D: -
size: -
V: TRBV19
DNA: TGTGCCAGTAGGCGTATAGGGAATTCACCCCTCCACTTT
CDR3: CASRRIGNSPLHF

J: TRBJ2-5
D: -
size: few
V: TRBV15
DNA: TGTGCCACCAGCAGAGACAGGGCGGAGACCCAGTACTTC
CDR3: CATSRDRAETQYF

J: TRBJ2-5
D: TRBD1
size: -
V: TRBV19
DNA: TGTGCCAGTAGGGACAGGGGGCGAGAGACCCAGTACTTC
CDR3: CASRDRGRETQYF

J: TRBJ1-1
D: TRBD1
size: -
V: TRBV12-5
DNA: TGTGCTAGTGGTTCCCCGGGACAGGCGACAACCAACACTGAAGCTTTCTTT
CDR3: CASGSPGQATTNTEAFF